The next 21 T cell receptor beta chains were all read from a single sample in a study of blood T cell repertoires in COVID-19. Here immunoSEQ multiplex PCR was the method, and the copy in TCRdb shows in-frame clones only, minus some. The table lists roughly 200,000 clones, 80% to 90% of them singletons, with approximately 6% in the top ten. Sequencing used peripheral blood. The source of these receptors is a man aged 55 to 69 who had recovered from COVID-19.

CDR3 in DNA: TGTGCCAGTAACGGCAGGGGAATAGAAAAACTGTTTTTT. Residues: CASNGRGIEKLFF. The rearrangement links TRBV19 to TRBJ1-4; perhaps TRBD1 as D (6 bases). Germline-derived CDR1 and CDR2 are LNHDA and SQIVND (reference sequence). CDR3 length: 13 amino acids. V was cut by 7 bases and J by 8 bases, with 14 bases left in between.

This clone appeared once. The chain carries TRBV6-5 and TRBJ1-2; D might be TRBD1 (5 bases). V gave up 6 bases and J gave up 4 bases, with 15 bases separating them. This CDR3 spans 14 amino acids. Germline CDR1 reads MNHEY; CDR2 reads SVGAGI. The CDR3 coding sequence is TGTGCCAGCAGCGAGGGTGGGAGGGGCTATGGCTACACCTTC. It encodes CASSEGGRGYGYTF.

The gene calls are TRBV2 and TRBJ1-4; D remains unclear. This CDR3 region has 14 residues. V was trimmed by 8 bases and J by 7 bases, leaving 17 bases between them. From germline, CDR1 is SNHLY and CDR2 FYNNEI. The CDR3 coding sequence is TGTGCCAGCTCCGCCGTCTCGGGAGGTGAAAAACTGTTTTTT. Its translation is CASSAVSGGEKLFF.

The chain recombines TRBV19 with TRBJ2-5; TRBD2 aligns across 11 bases. Losses at the gene ends were 3 bases for V and 5 bases for J; bases not matched to a gene: 8. The CDR3 loop spans 16 amino acids. CDR1 is LNHDA and CDR2 is SQIVND in the germline V gene (reference sequence). The CDR3 DNA reads as TGTGCCAGTAGTATCTATACTAGCGGGGGAGTGGAGACCCAGTACTTC. Translation gives CASSIYTSGGVETQYF.

V and J are TRBV28 and TRBJ1-3; no definite D call. Germline CDR1 MDHEN, CDR2 SYDVKM. The V gene lost 2 bases and the J gene lost 4 bases, with 9 bases spanning the gap. The CDR3 loop spans 14 amino acids. In DNA form, the CDR3 reads TGTGCCAGCAGTTTAGTAGGGAGGGGAAACACCATATATTTT. Amino acids: CASSLVGRGNTIYF.

The chain recombines TRBV30 with TRBJ2-2; weak D call: TRBD1 (5 bases). This CDR3 region has 14 residues. V lost 3 bases and J lost 7, with 15 bases in between. Germline CDR1 GTSNPN, CDR2 SVGIG (reference sequence). CDR3 in DNA: TGTGCCTGGAGGTTTGCAGGGTATAACGGGGAGCTGTTTTTT. Amino acid sequence: CAWRFAGYNGELFF.

DNA for the CDR3: TGTGCCAGCAGCTTACGAGACGGGTACCAAGAGACCCAGTACTTC. It encodes CASSLRDGYQETQYF. The V and J genes are TRBV7-2 and TRBJ2-5, with no clear D. The CDR3 is made up of 15 amino acids. With 2 bases removed from V and 0 bases from J, the gap between germline ends came to 10 bases. Germline lookup yields CDR1 SGHTA and CDR2 FQGNSA.

This clone was picked up one time. The chain carries TRBV18 and TRBJ1-6; D is unresolved. This CDR3 has 14 amino acids. Germline assignment: CDR1 KGHSH and CDR2 LQKENI. V was cut by 3 bases and J by 5 bases, with 8 bases left in between. The CDR3 nucleotides read TGTGCCAGCTCACCTACAGTAGATAATTCACCCCTCCACTTT. This gives the protein CASSPTVDNSPLHF.

Here the CDR3 reads CASSLGQGTDEQYF. The CDR3 DNA follows: TGTGCCAGCAGCTTAGGGCAGGGTACAGACGAGCAGTACTTC. This chain links TRBV11-3 with TRBJ2-7; TRBD1 might be the D (5 bases). The length of the CDR3 is 14 residues. The germline V gene encodes CDR1 SGHNT and CDR2 YENEEA. V was pared by 1 base and J by 5 bases, with 12 bases between. Based on the CDR3 plus reference TRBV11-3 and TRBJ2-7, the full variable domain is EAGVVQSPRYKIIEKKQPVAFWCNPISGHNTLYWYLQNLGQGPELLIRYENEEAVDDSQLPKDRFSAERLKGVDSTLKIQPAELGDSAVYLCASSLGQGTDEQYFGPGTRLTVT.

This chain connects TRBV7-3 to TRBJ2-7, with D tentatively TRBD2 (6 bases). Trimming shortened V by 1 base and J by 2 bases, and 12 bases separated the two germline ends. This CDR3 is 15 amino acids long. In germline, CDR1 is SGHTA, CDR2 FQGTGA. CDR3 coding DNA: TGTGCCAGCAGCTTAATCGGAGGGGTGCCCTACGAGCAGTACTTC. It yields the protein CASSLIGGVPYEQYF.

The chain couples TRBV3-1 (or the pseudogene TRBV3-2) to TRBJ2-5; unclear D gene. Trimming left V 0 bases short and J 4 bases short, with 6 bases between. Germline CDR1 reads LGHDT; CDR2 reads YNNKEL (reference sequence). The CDR3 is 13 amino acids. This CDR3 is CASSQEERETQYF. DNA of the CDR3: TGTGCCAGCAGCCAAGAGGAGCGAGAGACCCAGTACTTC.

The CDR3 region is CSVNSGSYEQYF. As DNA, the CDR3 is TGCAGCGTAAATAGCGGGAGCTACGAGCAGTACTTC. This chain links TRBV29-1 with TRBJ2-7, with TRBD2 matching over 9 bases. The ends lost 6 bases at V and 3 bases at J; junction bases unmatched: 3. This CDR3 region has 12 residues. CDR1 and CDR2 (germline): SQVTM, ANQGSEA.

The chain employs TRBV15 and TRBJ2-2, with unresolved D. Germline-derived CDR1 and CDR2 are LNHNV and YYDKDF (reference sequence). Between the trimmed V and J ends, which lost 0 bases and 1 base, there was a span of 6 bases. The CDR3 contains 15 residues. The CDR3 here is CATSRDRGNTGELFF. Written as DNA, the CDR3 is TGTGCCACCAGCAGAGATCGAGGGAACACCGGGGAGCTGTTTTTT.

The chain couples TRBV19 to TRBJ1-4; a weak D match, TRBD1 (5 bases). The CDR3 has 16 amino acids. V dropped 9 bases and J dropped 11 bases, with 28 bases sitting between them. Germline V lookup: CDR1 LNHDA, CDR2 SQIVND (reference sequence). The CDR3 sequence: CASQTYSAGIMNKLFF. The CDR3 DNA sequence: TGTGCCAGCCAAACTTATTCTGCAGGGATAATGAACAAACTGTTTTTT.

The chain has TRBV3-1 (or the pseudogene TRBV3-2) and TRBJ1-1; tentatively, D is TRBD1 (5 bases). The CDR3 extends over 14 amino acids. Germline V CDR1 and CDR2: LGHDT, YNNKEL (reference sequence). Trimming cost V 0 bases and J 4 bases, with 9 bases left between them. The CDR3 coding sequence is TGTGCCAGCAGCCAAGAGGGGGGGGGCACTGAAGCTTTCTTT. Translated, it gives CASSQEGGGTEAFF.

The rearrangement uses TRBV20-1 and TRBJ1-4; D perhaps matches TRBD1 (6 bases). V gave up 6 bases and J gave up 11 bases, with 13 bases separating them. The CDR3 contains 11 residues. Looked up from germline, CDR1 is DFQATT and CDR2 is SNEGSKA (reference sequence). CDR3 in amino acids: CSASTGFKLFF. For the CDR3, the DNA is TGCAGTGCCAGTACAGGGTTCAAACTGTTTTTT.

This chain connects TRBV10-3 to TRBJ1-5; 7 nucleotides match TRBD1. Per germline, CDR1 ENHRY and CDR2 SYGVKD. This CDR3 spans 15 amino acids. The trim removed 4 bases at V and 7 bases at J, leaving 10 bases unmatched. CDR3 nucleotides: TGTGCCATCAGTGGGGAGAGGGGGCGCGGACAGCCCCAGCATTTT. Residues: CAISGERGRGQPQHF.

This clone was seen only a few times. The rearrangement joins TRBV2 to TRBJ2-3, with D perhaps TRBD1 (5 bases). The ends were cut back, 4 bases at V and 2 bases at J, with 13 bases in the middle. CDR3 size: 15 residues. The germline V gene has CDR1 SNHLY and CDR2 FYNNEI. The CDR3 region is CASSAQDTFTDTQYF. DNA for the CDR3: TGTGCCAGCAGTGCTCAGGACACTTTCACAGATACGCAGTATTTT.

V and J are TRBV5-1 and TRBJ2-3; 8 bases align to TRBD2. The CDR3 is made up of 15 amino acids. Per the germline V gene, CDR1 is SGHRS and CDR2 is YFSETQ. Germline trimming cut 2 bases from V and 6 bases from J; bases unmatched to any gene: 8. The CDR3 sequence: CASSLRTAGGDTQYF. The DNA of the CDR3 is TGCGCCAGCAGCTTAAGGACTGCGGGGGGTGATACGCAGTATTTT.

The V and J genes are TRBV2 and TRBJ2-3; TRBD2 matches at 7 bases. Germline CDR1 is SNHLY and CDR2 is FYNNEI. V was clipped by 6 bases and J by 8 bases; unmatched bases: 11. This CDR3 comprises 14 residues. CDR3 nucleotide sequence: TGTGCCAGCAGGGTAGGGCGGGAGCGCACTACGCAGTATTTT. Encoded protein: CASRVGRERTTQYF. Combining the CDR3 with reference TRBV2 and TRBJ2-3 gives the whole variable domain EPEVTQTPSHQVTQMGQEVILRCVPISNHLYFYWYRQILGQKVEFLVSFYNNEISEKSEIFDDQFSVERPDGSNFTLKIRSTKLEDSAMYFCASRVGRERTTQYFGPGTRLTVL.

This clone was recorded once. The CDR3 bases are TGTGCCAGCCTAGGGTGGGGCGACGGTTCTGAGACCCAGTACTTC. It specifies CASLGWGDGSETQYF. The rearrangement links TRBV6-5 to TRBJ2-5; D is possibly TRBD1 (5 bases). Trimming stripped 8 bases from V and 5 bases from J, with 21 bases between. The CDR3 spans 15 residues. Germline V gene data show CDR1 as MNHEY and CDR2 as SVGAGI.